The T cell receptor beta chain under discussion was sequenced for a study of technical replicates of blood from four donors. CDR1 and CDR2 from the germline V gene are SGHRS and YFSETQ. V was clipped by 0 bases and J by 6 bases, with 10 bases between them. This CDR3 is 14 amino acids long. Clones were read by immunoSEQ multiplex PCR, and TCRdb kept only the in-frame ones, dropping some. The table includes around 65,000 clones, 88% detected once. The V call is TRBV5-1, the J call TRBJ1-5, with a weak D call TRBD1 (6 bases). The clonotype comes from a human donor in good health. Some clones in this sample may be carry-over from other donors' samples. Source material: PBMCs. CDR3 amino acids: CASSLGGPGQPQHF. The CDR3 DNA reads as TGCGCCAGCAGCTTGGGGGGGCCCGGTCAGCCCCAGCATTTT.